These 28 T cell receptor beta chains were sequenced from one sample in a study of T cell responses to AZD1222 COVID-19 vaccine (dated by TCRdb to the early 2020s). The sample's time point label, in plain terms: baseline before first vaccination. The library was prepared using the immunoSEQ multiplex PCR assay. TCRdb took this table from immuneACCESS and kept in-frame rearrangements with V and J called. Such tables lack part of the clones; where checked against another copy, unresolved V genes explain under half of the gap, and the rest is unexplained. Across this sample there are approximately 150,000 clones, with around 92% seen only once. Of the sample, approximately 3% falls within the top ten clones. Sequenced here: peripheral blood, sampled on day 0 of AZD1222 vaccination. The receptor set was obtained from an adult in good health.

This CDR3 reads CASSPNTPPRSATNEKLFF. The CDR3 nucleotides are TGTGCCAGCAGCCCTAACACACCCCCACGGTCCGCAACTAATGAAAAACTGTTTTTT. The rearrangement uses TRBV7-3 and TRBJ1-4; D uncertain. Germline CDR1 is SGHTA and CDR2 is FQGTGA. The CDR3 is 19 amino acids. Between the trimmed V and J ends, which lost 5 bases and 0 bases, there was a span of 22 bases.

This clone was seen a handful of times. The chain has TRBV27 and TRBJ1-2, with D unresolved. Trimming left V 7 bases short and J 8 bases short, with 20 bases between. The CDR3 has 14 residues. The germline V gene encodes CDR1 MNHEY and CDR2 SMNVEV (reference sequence). For the CDR3, the DNA is TGTGCCAGCACCTCTTCCGGGAACTATGGCGGCTACACCTTC. Amino acids: CASTSSGNYGGYTF.

The chain carries TRBV3-1 (or the pseudogene TRBV3-2) and TRBJ1-2, with TRBD1 identical over 9 bases. Looked up from germline, CDR1 is LGHDT and CDR2 is YNNKEL (reference sequence). After removal of 3 bases from V and 8 bases from J, the junction contained 10 bases not matched to a gene. This CDR3 has 15 amino acids. CDR3 in amino acids: CASSQSGQGAGGYTF. The CDR3 bases are TGTGCCAGCAGCCAGTCGGGACAGGGAGCTGGGGGCTACACCTTC.

V and J are TRBV5-1 and TRBJ2-1; 7 bases match TRBD1. V trimming: 4 bases; J trimming: 4 bases; junction bases outside the gene matches: 5. Germline V gives CDR1 SGHRS, CDR2 YFSETQ. The CDR3 is 14 amino acids. The CDR3 loop is CASSEGQSYNEQFF. The CDR3 bases are TGCGCCAGCAGCGAGGGACAGAGTTACAATGAGCAGTTCTTC.

The V gene is TRBV5-5, the J gene TRBJ2-5; 14 bases are a match to TRBD2. The germline V gene encodes CDR1 SGHKS and CDR2 YYEKEE (reference sequence). The CDR3 is 15 residues long. Trimming at V came to 4 bases and at J to 4 bases, leaving 3 bases not matched to a gene. CDR3 loop: CASSLGLAGVETQYF. The CDR3 DNA follows: TGTGCCAGCAGCCTGGGACTAGCGGGAGTAGAGACCCAGTACTTC.

This chain links TRBV29-1 with TRBJ1-1; tentative D call: TRBD1 (5 bases). Germline CDR1 reads SQVTM; CDR2 reads ANQGSEA. The V end was cut by 6 bases, the J end by 7 bases, with 12 bases between. CDR3 size: 11 residues. Written as DNA, the CDR3 is TGCAGCGTGCTAAGGGACGGTGAAGCTTTCTTT. Its translation is CSVLRDGEAFF.

The rearrangement joins TRBV19 to TRBJ1-1; a weak D match, TRBD1 (5 bases). Deletions cut 1 base from V and 6 bases from J, with 27 bases between. CDR1 and CDR2 from the germline V gene are LNHDA and SQIVND (reference sequence). The CDR3 covers 19 residues. The CDR3 loop reads CASSIGGVGAGPSSAEAFF. DNA of the CDR3: TGTGCCAGTAGTATAGGGGGAGTAGGGGCAGGGCCGAGCTCCGCTGAAGCTTTCTTT.

The chain joins TRBV6-6 to TRBJ1-3; D ambiguous. From germline, CDR1 is MNHNY and CDR2 SVGAGI (reference sequence). CDR3 size: 14 residues. V was cut by 2 bases and J by 1 base, with 6 bases left in between. The CDR3 nucleotides are TGTGCCAGCAGTTACCAGGAGTCTGGAAACACCATATATTTT. It is translated as CASSYQESGNTIYF.

The sample holds one count of this clone. The genes are TRBV5-1 and TRBJ2-2; D remains unclear. V was pared by 4 bases and J by 4 bases, with 11 bases between. The CDR3 has 14 residues. Germline CDR1 is SGHRS and CDR2 is YFSETQ. In DNA, the CDR3 is TGCGCCAGCAGCCCCATTCGGAGCACCGGGGAGCTGTTTTTT. This gives the protein CASSPIRSTGELFF.

The chain uses TRBV2 and TRBJ2-7, with 8 bases matching TRBD1. Germline V gene data show CDR1 as SNHLY and CDR2 as FYNNEI. The CDR3 extends over 16 amino acids. V lost 0 bases and J lost 3; bases outside the gene matches: 7. CDR3 loop: CASSEARGRGRYEQYF. The CDR3 DNA reads TGTGCCAGCAGTGAAGCGCGGGGCAGGGGGCGCTACGAGCAGTACTTC.

CDR3 loop: CASSVGGRGQGAGYTF. CDR3 in DNA: TGTGCCAGCAGCGTAGGGGGCAGGGGGCAAGGTGCTGGCTACACCTTC. The chain combines TRBV9 with TRBJ1-2, with 8 bases lining up with TRBD1. V trimming: 0 bases; J trimming: 7 bases; junction bases outside the gene matches: 11. Per the germline V gene, CDR1 is SGDLS and CDR2 is YYNGEE. This CDR3 comprises 16 residues.

The chain employs TRBV3-1 (or the pseudogene TRBV3-2) and TRBJ1-5, with D perhaps TRBD1 (5 bases). CDR3 length: 15 amino acids. V lost 0 bases and J lost 4, with 10 bases in between. The germline V gene encodes CDR1 LGHDT and CDR2 YNNKEL (reference sequence). DNA of the CDR3: TGTGCCAGCAGCCAAGAAAGACAGAAGAATCAGCCCCAGCATTTT. Translation: CASSQERQKNQPQHF.

The rearrangement joins TRBV4-1 to TRBJ1-4; TRBD1 aligns across 8 bases. CDR1 MGHRA and CDR2 YSYEKL come from the germline V gene. The ends lost 1 base at V and 0 bases at J; junction bases unmatched: 7. The CDR3 totals 18 residues. The CDR3 DNA reads as TGCGCCAGCAGCCAAGGCGGCAGGGGGCCTGCAACTAATGAAAAACTGTTTTTT. Its translation is CASSQGGRGPATNEKLFF.

The CDR3 spells CASSQTGNGNTIYF. For the CDR3, the DNA is TGTGCCAGCTCACAGACAGGGAATGGAAACACCATATATTTT. This chain connects TRBV18 to TRBJ1-3, with TRBD1 matching 7 bases. CDR1 and CDR2 from the germline V gene are KGHSH and LQKENI. With 4 bases clipped from V and 3 bases from J, the junction kept 3 bases outside the gene matches. CDR3 length: 14 residues.

The chain combines TRBV2 with TRBJ2-1; D is ambiguous. This CDR3 has 13 amino acids. The germline V and J ends were trimmed by 1 base and 6 bases, with 7 bases remaining between them. The germline gives CDR1 SNHLY, CDR2 FYNNEI. In DNA, the CDR3 is TGTGCCAGCAGTGAAGGGTCCCTCAATGAGCAGTTCTTC. Translating gives CASSEGSLNEQFF.

The table lists this clone with a few counts. The chain couples TRBV7-9 to TRBJ2-2; D could derive from TRBD1 or TRBD2 (7 bases each). The CDR3 contains 19 residues. The germline CDR1 and CDR2 sequences are SEHNR and FQNEAQ (reference sequence). The V and J ends lost 2 bases and 5 bases respectively, with 24 bases between them. The CDR3 loop is CASSLSQLGRGRETGELFF. The DNA of the CDR3 is TGTGCCAGCAGCTTATCCCAGTTGGGGAGGGGGCGTGAAACCGGGGAGCTGTTTTTT.

The chain links TRBV20-1 to TRBJ2-5, with TRBD2 matching over 13 bases. The CDR3 is made up of 17 amino acids. V gave up 3 bases and J gave up 1 base; unmatched junction bases: 8. Germline loops: CDR1 DFQATT, CDR2 SNEGSKA (reference sequence). The CDR3 loop reads CSASIGLAGVVQETQYF. For the CDR3, the DNA is TGCAGTGCTAGTATCGGACTAGCGGGAGTGGTCCAAGAGACCCAGTACTTC.

This chain connects TRBV6-2 or TRBV6-3 to TRBJ2-1; D unclear. CDR1 is MNHEY, CDR2 SVGEGT, per germline. The V and J ends lost 0 bases and 5 bases respectively, with 20 bases between them. There are 18 residues in the CDR3. This chain's CDR3 is CASSYSFRLRASNNEQFF. The CDR3 bases are TGTGCCAGCAGTTACTCGTTCCGGCTGCGAGCGTCCAACAATGAGCAGTTCTTC.

The CDR3 is CASSVIDNEKLFF. For the CDR3, the DNA is TGTGCCAGCAGTGTGATAGATAATGAAAAACTGTTTTTT. The V gene is TRBV2, the J gene TRBJ1-4; D gene unclear. Germline V gives CDR1 SNHLY, CDR2 FYNNEI. Between the trimmed V and J ends, which lost 4 bases and 4 bases, there was a span of 7 bases. The length of the CDR3 is 13 residues.

V and J are TRBV28 and TRBJ2-7; 9 nucleotides match TRBD1. Germline-derived CDR1 and CDR2 are MDHEN and SYDVKM. With 6 bases clipped from V and 1 base from J, the junction kept 7 bases outside the gene matches. The CDR3 extends over 15 amino acids. Written as DNA, the CDR3 is TGTGCCAGCAGGGGAGGGACAGGGCCATCCTACGAGCAGTACTTC. Amino acids: CASRGGTGPSYEQYF.

This rearrangement joins TRBV9 to TRBJ1-2; maybe TRBD1 (6 bases). This CDR3 has 16 amino acids. Germline V gives CDR1 SGDLS, CDR2 YYNGEE. Trimming stripped 0 bases from V and 4 bases from J, with 16 bases between. The chain's CDR3 is CASSVADSHLSYGYTF. Written as DNA, the CDR3 is TGTGCCAGCAGCGTAGCGGACAGCCATCTCTCCTATGGCTACACCTTC.

The chain is built from TRBV2 and TRBJ2-7; 9 positions agree with TRBD1. In germline, CDR1 is SNHLY, CDR2 FYNNEI. V dropped 6 bases and J dropped 2; count of bases not matched to a gene: 5. This CDR3 is built from 14 residues. This CDR3 reads CASRPGQGTYEQYF. The CDR3 nucleotides read TGTGCCAGCAGACCGGGACAGGGAACCTACGAGCAGTACTTC.

Only a few counts were recorded for this clone. V is TRBV6-5 and J is TRBJ1-1; D gene ambiguous. V lost 8 bases and J 4 bases, leaving 14 bases between the germline ends. The CDR3 has 13 amino acids. Germline CDR1 reads MNHEY; CDR2 reads SVGAGI. The DNA of the CDR3 is TGTGCCAGCTCCCTGAAGGGTATCACTGAAGCTTTCTTT. As protein: CASSLKGITEAFF.

V and J are TRBV7-2 and TRBJ2-2; tentatively, D is TRBD2 (6 bases). Trimming shortened V by 8 bases and J by 1 base, and 14 bases separated the two germline ends. CDR3 length equals 15 residues. Germline V gives CDR1 SGHTA, CDR2 FQGNSA. Here the CDR3 DNA reads TGTGCCAGCCGAGTAGGTAGCGGGAACACCGGGGAGCTGTTTTTT. Encoded protein: CASRVGSGNTGELFF.

The chain links TRBV19 to TRBJ1-2; unclear D gene. The CDR3 has 12 residues. With 6 bases removed from V and 3 bases from J, the gap between germline ends came to 8 bases. Germline V gene data show CDR1 as LNHDA and CDR2 as SQIVND (reference sequence). The CDR3, as DNA: TGTGCCAGTAGCCCGAGATACTATGGCTACACCTTC. This translates into CASSPRYYGYTF.

This clone was detected a few times. The CDR3: CATKGGAGQPQHF. DNA for the CDR3: TGTGCCACCAAAGGGGGGGCTGGTCAGCCCCAGCATTTT. The chain uses TRBV25-1 and TRBJ1-5; D is perhaps TRBD1 (6 bases). Looked up from germline, CDR1 is MGHDK and CDR2 is SYGVNS. Trimming stripped 10 bases from V and 6 bases from J, with 16 bases between. CDR3 size: 13 residues.

With respect to this clone: Its ends do not fully match the called genes, so a read error is possible. This sequence joins TRBV29-1 and TRBJ1-2, with TRBD1 matching over 8 bases. The CDR3 has 13 amino acids. CDR1 is SQVTM, CDR2 ANQGSEA, per germline. The CDR3 loop is CSVEDGHRGWVAF. CDR3 nucleotides: TGCAGCGTTGAAGATGGGCACAGGGGGTGGGTCGCCTTC.

The genes are TRBV6-2 or TRBV6-3 and TRBJ2-1; D gene ambiguous. The CDR3 runs 12 residues. Trimming shortened V by 2 bases and J by 8 bases, and 7 bases separated the two germline ends. Per germline, CDR1 MNHEY and CDR2 SVGEGT. The CDR3 nucleotides read TGTGCCAGCAGTTACCCTGGGCATGAGCAGTTCTTC. It is translated as CASSYPGHEQFF.